These 20 T cell receptor beta chains originate from one sample sequenced in a study of blood T cell repertoires in COVID-19. Clones were read by immunoSEQ multiplex PCR, and TCRdb kept only the in-frame ones, dropping some. The sample includes about 180,000 clones, roughly 80% seen only once; the top ten take approximately 5.6%. Specimen: PBMCs or T cells enriched from blood (not recorded which). All receptors derive from a woman in her 40s with acute COVID-19.

This clone was seen once. This chain links TRBV7-8 with TRBJ1-1, with no clear D. The CDR3 runs 15 residues. The V gene's germline CDR1 is SGHVS and CDR2 FQNEAQ. Trimming left V 0 bases short and J 1 base short, with 9 bases between. The CDR3 region is CASSLADLSNTEAFF. DNA of the CDR3: TGTGCCAGCAGCTTAGCAGACTTATCGAACACTGAAGCTTTCTTT.

This clone has a single count. The J gene is TRBJ1-2, the V gene TRBV7-9; D gene uncertain. The CDR3 has 17 amino acids. From germline, CDR1 is SEHNR and CDR2 FQNEAQ (reference sequence). Deletions cut 2 bases from V and 2 bases from J, with 18 bases between. The CDR3 region has the DNA TGTGCCAGCAGCTTACCCGGGTCTGAGGGCGCGAACTATGGCTACACCTTC. This gives the protein CASSLPGSEGANYGYTF. Combining the CDR3 with reference TRBV7-9 and TRBJ1-2 gives the whole variable domain DTGVSQNPRHKITKRGQNVTFRCDPISEHNRLYWYRQTLGQGPEFLTYFQNEAQLEKSRLLSDRFSAERPKGSFSTLEIQRTEQGDSAMYLCASSLPGSEGANYGYTFGSGTRLTVV.

The chain employs TRBV27 and TRBJ2-5, with 11 bases fitting TRBD2. The germline CDR1 and CDR2 sequences are MNHEY and SMNVEV (reference sequence). This CDR3 has 15 amino acids. With V trimmed by 5 bases and J by 5 bases, 7 bases remained unmatched. The CDR3 loop is CASSVLAGERETQYF. The CDR3 DNA follows: TGTGCCAGCAGTGTACTAGCGGGAGAACGGGAGACCCAGTACTTC.

The V and J genes are TRBV5-8 and TRBJ2-2; 9 bases are a match to TRBD2. The CDR3 has 17 amino acids. After removal of 1 base from V and 1 base from J, the junction contained 5 bases not matched to a gene. Germline values: CDR1 SGHTS, CDR2 YDEGEE. The CDR3 reads CASSLSRTSVNTGELFF. The CDR3 DNA sequence: TGTGCCAGCAGCTTGTCTCGGACTAGCGTGAACACCGGGGAGCTGTTTTTT.

V usage is TRBV10-3 and J usage is TRBJ1-1; D is possibly TRBD1 (5 bases). Germline loops: CDR1 ENHRY, CDR2 SYGVKD. This CDR3 has 14 residues. Trimming took 2 bases from V and 4 from J, leaving 11 bases between them. The CDR3 loop reads CAISEGRRGTEAFF. DNA for the CDR3: TGTGCCATCAGTGAGGGCAGGAGGGGCACTGAAGCTTTCTTT.

The chain has TRBV11-2 and TRBJ2-3; TRBD2 is a possible D gene (5 bases). The V end lost 2 bases, the J end lost 6 bases, and 15 bases lay between the germline ends. Germline CDR1 SGHAT, CDR2 FQNNGV. The CDR3 totals 15 residues. For the CDR3, the DNA is TGTGCCAGCAGCTTAACCGGACTTTTAACGGATACGCAGTATTTT. Its protein product is CASSLTGLLTDTQYF.

This clone was counted between two and nine times. Other DNA sequences from this sample encode an identical CDR3 as well. The chain uses TRBV30 and TRBJ2-1, with TRBD2 identical over 7 bases. The CDR3 is made up of 14 amino acids. With 0 bases clipped from V and 4 bases from J, the junction kept 3 bases outside the gene matches. Germline loops: CDR1 GTSNPN, CDR2 SVGIG (reference sequence). CDR3 sequence reads: CAWSVGGSYNEQFF. The CDR3 DNA reads as TGTGCCTGGAGTGTAGGCGGGAGTTACAATGAGCAGTTCTTC.

The chain joins TRBV6-6 to TRBJ2-7, with D possibly TRBD1 on 6 matching bases. Germline V CDR1 and CDR2: MNHNY, SVGAGI (reference sequence). The CDR3 consists of 15 residues. V was shortened by 7 bases and J by 2 bases, with 18 bases between the two germline ends. CDR3 in DNA: TGTGCCAGCAATCAATTGGGTCAGGGGACCTACGAGCAGTACTTC. This encodes CASNQLGQGTYEQYF.

The V gene is TRBV10-3, the J gene TRBJ2-1; the match to TRBD2 covers 11 bases. Germline V gene sequence: CDR1 ENHRY, CDR2 SYGVKD. After removal of 0 bases from V and 7 bases from J, the junction contained 5 bases not matched to a gene. The CDR3 has 16 amino acids. Here the CDR3 reads CAISESAGTSGNEQFF. CDR3 DNA sequence: TGTGCCATCAGTGAGTCAGCAGGGACTAGCGGTAATGAGCAGTTCTTC.

This rearrangement joins TRBV12-3 or TRBV12-4 to TRBJ2-1; D possibly corresponds to TRBD1 (5 bases). The CDR3 runs 12 residues. V lost 2 bases, J lost 9 bases, and 8 bases lay in between. CDR3 region: CASSLQRGEQFF. CDR3 nucleotides: TGTGCCAGCAGTTTACAAAGGGGTGAGCAGTTCTTC.

The chain has TRBV7-8 and TRBJ2-1, with a possible D match to TRBD2 (5 bases). Per germline, CDR1 SGHVS and CDR2 FQNEAQ. The CDR3 has 15 amino acids. V lost 3 bases and J lost 4, with 13 bases in between. CDR3 amino acids: CASSFRLAVYNEQFF. In DNA, the CDR3 is TGTGCCAGCAGCTTCCGGCTAGCTGTATACAATGAGCAGTTCTTC.

The chain recombines TRBV15 with TRBJ2-5; 9 bases match TRBD1. The CDR3 sequence is 15 residues long. The germline V gene has CDR1 LNHNV and CDR2 YYDKDF (reference sequence). With V trimmed by 8 bases and J by 0 bases, 7 bases remained unmatched. The CDR3, as DNA: TGTGCCACCTCCGGGACAGGGAAAAACCAAGAGACCCAGTACTTC. Amino acids: CATSGTGKNQETQYF. The entire variable domain, with the rest obtained from reference TRBV15 and TRBJ2-5, is as follows: DAMVIQNPRYQVTQFGKPVTLSCSQTLNHNVMYWYQQKSSQAPKLLFHYYDKDFNNEADTPDNFQSRRPNTSFCFLDIRSPGLGDTAMYLCATSGTGKNQETQYFGPGTRLLVL.

This sequence joins TRBV9 and TRBJ2-7; D is possibly TRBD2 (6 bases). CDR1 SGDLS and CDR2 YYNGEE come from the germline V gene. The CDR3 runs to 14 residues. Trimming shortened V by 4 bases and J by 0 bases, and 11 bases separated the two germline ends. CDR3 in amino acids: CASSISSVSYEQYF. In DNA, the CDR3 is TGTGCCAGCAGCATCTCTAGCGTCTCCTACGAGCAGTACTTC.

V gene TRBV27 combines with J gene TRBJ2-7; TRBD2 matches 11 bases. Germline V gene data show CDR1 as MNHEY and CDR2 as SMNVEV (reference sequence). The CDR3 is made up of 16 amino acids. V lost 5 bases and J lost 5; bases outside the gene matches: 11. This CDR3 is CASSPWSSGRADEQYF. The CDR3 nucleotides are TGTGCCAGCAGTCCGTGGAGTAGCGGGAGGGCCGACGAGCAGTACTTC.

The chain uses TRBV3-1 (or the pseudogene TRBV3-2) and TRBJ1-1; 7 nucleotides line up with TRBD1. Germline trimming cut 4 bases from V and 0 bases from J; bases unmatched to any gene: 8. The germline V gene has CDR1 LGHDT and CDR2 YNNKEL (reference sequence). CDR3 size: 16 residues. The CDR3 DNA is TGTGCCAGCAGCCGCCTCCCCGGGACAGTGAACACTGAAGCTTTCTTT. The encoded protein is CASSRLPGTVNTEAFF.

The rearrangement joins TRBV6-5 to TRBJ1-1; possible D gene TRBD1, 6 bases. V was cut by 8 bases and J by 4 bases, with 17 bases left in between. The CDR3 length is 14 residues. CDR1 is MNHEY, CDR2 SVGAGI, per germline. The CDR3 here is CASRGAGAPTEAFF. DNA for the CDR3: TGTGCCAGCCGAGGGGCAGGGGCGCCCACTGAAGCTTTCTTT.

This chain links TRBV19 with TRBJ2-3, with D maybe TRBD1 (5 bases). From germline, CDR1 is LNHDA and CDR2 SQIVND (reference sequence). This CDR3 has 14 amino acids. Trimming pared 4 bases from V and 2 bases from J, leaving 10 bases between. CDR3 loop: CASSKGKFTDTQYF. Written as DNA, the CDR3 is TGTGCCAGTAGTAAGGGGAAATTCACAGATACGCAGTATTTT.

This chain connects TRBV10-2 to TRBJ1-3; D is undetermined. The CDR3 loop spans 11 amino acids. Germline CDR1 is WSHSY and CDR2 is SAAADI. Trimming shortened V by 3 bases and J by 9 bases, and 6 bases separated the two germline ends. The CDR3 sequence is CASSEGSTIYF. As DNA, the CDR3 is TGCGCCAGCAGTGAAGGGAGCACCATATATTTT.

The CDR3 loop is CASGPGLTAEQYF. CDR3 in DNA: TGTGCCAGCGGGCCGGGACTGACAGCCGAGCAGTACTTC. The chain links TRBV12-3 or TRBV12-4 to TRBJ2-7; a possible D gene is TRBD2 (6 bases). V lost 8 bases and J 6 bases, leaving 17 bases between the germline ends. The CDR3 is 13 amino acids.

The chain links TRBV5-4 to TRBJ2-5, with D tentatively TRBD1 (6 bases). The CDR3 has 13 amino acids. Trimming pared 7 bases from V and 1 base from J, leaving 11 bases between. Germline CDR1 and CDR2: SGHNT and YYREEE (reference sequence). The CDR3 spells CASGPDSQETQYF. CDR3 sequence (DNA): TGTGCCAGCGGGCCGGACAGCCAAGAGACCCAGTACTTC.